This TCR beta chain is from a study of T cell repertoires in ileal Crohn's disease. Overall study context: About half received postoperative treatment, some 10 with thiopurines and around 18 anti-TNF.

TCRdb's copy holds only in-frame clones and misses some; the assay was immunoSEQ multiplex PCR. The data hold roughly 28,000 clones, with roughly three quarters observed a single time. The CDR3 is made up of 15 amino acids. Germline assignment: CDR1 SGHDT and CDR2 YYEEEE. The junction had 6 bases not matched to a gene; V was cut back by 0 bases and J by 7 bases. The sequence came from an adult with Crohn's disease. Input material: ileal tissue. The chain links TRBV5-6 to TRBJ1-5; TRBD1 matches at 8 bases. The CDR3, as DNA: TGTGCCAGCAGCTTGGGTCTAACAGGGGGACAGCCCCAGCATTTT. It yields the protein CASSLGLTGGQPQHF.